This T cell receptor (beta chain) was recorded in a study of blood T cell repertoires in COVID-19. The germline CDR1 and CDR2 sequences are SGHNT and YENEEA. This CDR3 is 15 amino acids long. V lost 5 bases, J lost 7 bases, and 7 bases stayed unmatched. Per the study methods: Estimated nucleated cell counts came from reference gene primer amplification. Here immunoSEQ multiplex PCR was the method, and the copy in TCRdb shows in-frame clones only, minus some. That table furnishes V, J and clone size, whereas the DNA furnished D and trimming. The repertoire consists of roughly 87,000 clones, with roughly 84% occurring once and the leading ten covering roughly a sixth.

The sequenced sample was peripheral blood. This chain uses TRBV11-3 with TRBJ2-5, with 13 positions matching TRBD2. The clonotype was recovered from a woman between 55 and 75 years old with acute or convalescent COVID-19. The CDR3 protein is CASSVLAGGPGTQYF. CDR3 bases: TGTGCCAGCAGCGTACTAGCGGGGGGGCCTGGGACCCAGTACTTC.